A single sample is the source of the 16 T cell receptor beta chains below, sequenced in a study of cytotoxic CD8 clonotypes in ibrutinib-treated CLL. Using immunoSEQ multiplex PCR, the repertoire was profiled, and TCRdb retains in-frame clones only, with some absent. The repertoire holds some 120,000 clones, with 58% as singletons. The sequencing here drew on PBMCs, taken after 24 months of ibrutinib treatment. These receptors were obtained from a human donor with chronic lymphocytic leukemia.

The chain carries TRBV19 and TRBJ1-1; no definite D call. Looked up from germline, CDR1 is LNHDA and CDR2 is SQIVND (reference sequence). V lost 8 bases to trimming and J lost 6 bases, with 10 bases between them. The CDR3 contains 11 residues. As DNA, the CDR3 is TGTGCCAGTGGGATTGGCTCTGAAGCTTTCTTT. Encoded protein: CASGIGSEAFF.

The chain uses TRBV20-1 and TRBJ2-3; TRBD2 might be the D (5 bases). Germline CDR1 DFQATT, CDR2 SNEGSKA (reference sequence). The CDR3 covers 11 residues. Trimming removed 3 bases from V and 6 bases from J, with 7 bases in between. CDR3 residues: CSARERDTQYF. The CDR3 region has the DNA TGCAGTGCTAGGGAGCGGGATACGCAGTATTTT.

This clone was counted between two and nine times. J is TRBJ2-7 and V is TRBV6-6; D remains ambiguous. V lost 0 bases to trimming and J lost 6 bases, with 15 bases between them. CDR1 and CDR2 (germline): MNHNY, SVGAGI (reference sequence). The CDR3 extends over 15 amino acids. The CDR3 coding sequence is TGTGCCAGCAGTTACTCCTCGGTAGGAGCTGGCGAGCAGTACTTC. It specifies CASSYSSVGAGEQYF.

The J gene is TRBJ2-3, the V gene TRBV13, with a weak D call TRBD2 (6 bases). Trimming shortened V by 5 bases and J by 0 bases, and 21 bases separated the two germline ends. The CDR3 totals 18 residues. The germline gives CDR1 PRHDT, CDR2 FYEKMQ (reference sequence). The CDR3 protein is CASSNHPGLRLSTDTQYF. The DNA for the CDR3 is TGTGCCAGCAGCAACCACCCGGGACTCCGTCTCAGCACAGATACGCAGTATTTT.

The CDR3 loop is CAISGTGGSYEQYF. The CDR3 coding sequence is TGTGCCATCAGCGGGACAGGGGGATCCTACGAGCAGTACTTC. The chain couples TRBV10-3 to TRBJ2-7; 11 bases line up with TRBD1. The germline V gene has CDR1 ENHRY and CDR2 SYGVKD. The CDR3 covers 14 residues. V lost 6 bases to trimming and J lost 1 base; unmatched junction nucleotides: 2.

The V call is TRBV23-1, the J call TRBJ1-6, with D hard to call. TRBV23-1 is recorded as an ORF, its role being uncertain. V was pared by 4 bases and J by 3 bases, with 16 bases between. The CDR3 sequence is 17 residues long. CDR3 region: CASSLPGRADYNSPLHF. DNA for the CDR3: TGCGCCAGCAGTCTACCCGGAAGGGCCGACTATAATTCACCCCTCCACTTT.

The chain combines TRBV6-6 with TRBJ2-7, with no clear D. The CDR3 has 11 amino acids. With 11 bases removed from V and 1 base from J, the gap between germline ends came to 9 bases. Germline CDR1 is MNHNY and CDR2 is SVGAGI (reference sequence). CDR3 residues: CAVGLSYEQYF. As DNA, the CDR3 is TGTGCCGTGGGTCTATCCTACGAGCAGTACTTC.

V gene TRBV29-1 combines with J gene TRBJ1-4, with 10 positions matching TRBD1. Germline V gene data show CDR1 as SQVTM and CDR2 as ANQGSEA. Unmatched junction bases numbered 4, after V lost 1 base and J lost 14 bases. This CDR3 has 12 residues. Here the CDR3 reads CSVEGTGGFLFF. The CDR3 bases are TGCAGCGTTGAAGGGACAGGGGGTTTTCTGTTTTTT. Full variable domain (rest looked up from reference TRBV29-1 and TRBJ1-4): SAVISQKPSRDICQRGTSLTIQCQVDSQVTMMFWYRQQPGQSLTLIATANQGSEATYESGFVIDKFPISRPNLTFSTLTVSNMSPEDSSIYLCSVEGTGGFLFFGSGTQLSVL.

This clone was picked up many times. V is TRBV25-1 and J is TRBJ1-1; D gene unclear. Germline V gene lookup returns CDR1 MGHDK and CDR2 SYGVNS. This CDR3 is 13 amino acids long. V shed 3 bases and J shed 4 bases, with 9 bases lying between them. CDR3 nucleotides: TGTGCCAGCAGTGATGTAGGGATCACTGAAGCTTTCTTT. Translated, it gives CASSDVGITEAFF.

The V and J genes are TRBV18 and TRBJ2-7, with D possibly called TRBD1 or TRBD2 (5 bases each). Germline lookup yields CDR1 KGHSH and CDR2 LQKENI. The CDR3 is 11 residues long. The V and J ends lost 4 bases and 7 bases respectively, with 8 bases between them. In DNA, the CDR3 is TGTGCCAGCTCACGGGGACCGGAGCAGTACTTC. Its translation is CASSRGPEQYF.

Only a few counts were recorded for this clone. The chain carries TRBV5-1 and TRBJ2-7; tentatively, D is TRBD1 (6 bases). The germline V gene encodes CDR1 SGHRS and CDR2 YFSETQ. The CDR3 loop spans 15 amino acids. Trimming cost V 5 bases and J 1 base, with 16 bases left between them. The CDR3 here is CASSSGAAHSYEQYF. The CDR3 nucleotides read TGCGCCAGCAGTTCAGGGGCAGCACATTCCTACGAGCAGTACTTC.

This clone was detected a few times. The chain is built from TRBV25-1 and TRBJ2-1; D call uncertain. The CDR3 consists of 12 residues. The ends were cut back, 2 bases at V and 2 bases at J, with 1 base in the middle. Germline V gene sequence: CDR1 MGHDK, CDR2 SYGVNS. The CDR3 loop is CASSEPYNEQFF. Written as DNA, the CDR3 is TGTGCCAGCAGTGAACCCTACAATGAGCAGTTCTTC.

This clone appeared a few times. This chain uses TRBV5-1 with TRBJ2-7; D gene unclear. The CDR3 has 14 amino acids. Trimming took 1 base from V and 7 from J, leaving 15 bases between them. Germline V gene data show CDR1 as SGHRS and CDR2 as YFSETQ. The CDR3 region is CASSLSPSAREQYF. Written as DNA, the CDR3 is TGCGCCAGCAGCTTGAGTCCGTCCGCTCGGGAGCAGTACTTC.

V usage is TRBV7-6 and J usage is TRBJ2-1; tentatively, D is TRBD1 or TRBD2 (6 bases each). This CDR3 is 15 amino acids long. The germline V gene has CDR1 SGHVS and CDR2 FNYEAQ. The V end was cut by 4 bases, the J end by 7 bases, with 17 bases between. CDR3 sequence reads: CASSYKGGRANEQFF. The CDR3, as DNA: TGTGCCAGCAGCTACAAGGGGGGACGGGCGAATGAGCAGTTCTTC.

This clone has just a few counts. The chain is built from TRBV2 and TRBJ2-1; 8 bases map to TRBD1. The V segment lost 8 bases and the J segment 6 bases; nucleotides outside the gene matches: 9. The CDR3 consists of 14 residues. Germline CDR1 is SNHLY and CDR2 is FYNNEI. CDR3 in amino acids: CASEWQGAGNEQFF. Here the CDR3 DNA reads TGTGCCAGCGAATGGCAGGGGGCTGGCAATGAGCAGTTCTTC.

The chain is built from TRBV5-1 and TRBJ2-3; 7 bases are shared with TRBD1. This CDR3 has 15 residues. V was pared by 6 bases and J by 2 bases, with 9 bases of the junction left unmatched. Germline CDR1 is SGHRS and CDR2 is YFSETQ. In DNA form, the CDR3 reads TGCGCCAGCAAAATCCAGGGGGAAGCCACAGATACGCAGTATTTT. Its protein product is CASKIQGEATDTQYF.